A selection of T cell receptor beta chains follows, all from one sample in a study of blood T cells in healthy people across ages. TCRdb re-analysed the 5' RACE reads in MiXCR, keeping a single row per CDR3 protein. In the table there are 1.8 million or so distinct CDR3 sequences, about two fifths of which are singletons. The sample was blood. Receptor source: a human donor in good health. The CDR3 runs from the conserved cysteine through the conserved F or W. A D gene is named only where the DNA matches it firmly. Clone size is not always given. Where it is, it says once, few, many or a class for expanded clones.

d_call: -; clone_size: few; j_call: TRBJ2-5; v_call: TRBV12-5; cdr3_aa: CASVLDFSETQYF; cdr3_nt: TGTGCTAGTGTCCTGGACTTCTCAGAGACCCAGTACTTC
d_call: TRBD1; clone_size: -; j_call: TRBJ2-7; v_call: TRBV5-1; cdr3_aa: CASSSIGTAYSYEQYF; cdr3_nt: TGCGCCAGCAGCTCGATAGGGACAGCCTATTCCTACGAGCAGTACTTC
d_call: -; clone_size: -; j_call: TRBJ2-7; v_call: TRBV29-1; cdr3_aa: CSVSRSTYEQYF; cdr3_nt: TGCAGCGTTAGCAGATCTACCTACGAGCAGTACTTC
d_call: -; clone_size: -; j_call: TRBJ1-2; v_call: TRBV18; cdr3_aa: CASSPGVMGYTF; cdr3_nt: TGTGCCAGCTCACCAGGGGTTATGGGCTACACCTTC
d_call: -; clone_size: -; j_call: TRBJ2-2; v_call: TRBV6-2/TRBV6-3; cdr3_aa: CASSPGTVHVTGELFF; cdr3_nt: TGTGCCAGCAGTCCCGGGACGGTCCACGTAACCGGGGAGCTGTTTTTT
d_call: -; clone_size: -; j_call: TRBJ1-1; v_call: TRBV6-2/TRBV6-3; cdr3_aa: CASSYAEANTEAFF; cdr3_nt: TGTGCCAGCAGTTACGCGGAGGCAAACACTGAAGCTTTCTTT
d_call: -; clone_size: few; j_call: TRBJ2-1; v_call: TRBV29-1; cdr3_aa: CSVGMLSSYNEQFF; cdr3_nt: TGCAGCGTTGGAATGCTAAGCTCCTACAATGAGCAGTTCTTC
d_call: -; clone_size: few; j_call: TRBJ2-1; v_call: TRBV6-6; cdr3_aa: CAGSQSQYNEQFF; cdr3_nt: TGTGCCGGCAGTCAATCACAGTACAATGAGCAGTTCTTC
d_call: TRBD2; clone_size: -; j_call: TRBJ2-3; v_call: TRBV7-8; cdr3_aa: CASSPLAGFTDTQYF; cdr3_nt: TGTGCCAGCAGCCCTCTAGCGGGGTTCACAGATACGCAGTATTTT
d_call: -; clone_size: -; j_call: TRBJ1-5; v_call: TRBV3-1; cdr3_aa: CASSSSSQPQHF; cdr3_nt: TGTGCCAGCAGTTCCTCCAGTCAGCCCCAGCATTTT
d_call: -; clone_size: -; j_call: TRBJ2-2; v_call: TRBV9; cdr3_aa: CASSATGYTTGELFF; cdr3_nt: TGTGCCAGCAGCGCAACGGGTTACACAACCGGGGAGCTGTTTTTT
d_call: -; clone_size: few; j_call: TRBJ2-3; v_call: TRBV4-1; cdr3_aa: CASSQAPGHYTDTQYF; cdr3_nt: TGCGCCAGCAGCCAGGCTCCGGGCCACTACACAGATACGCAGTATTTT
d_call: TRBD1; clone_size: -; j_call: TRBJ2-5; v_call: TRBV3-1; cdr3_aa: CASSPRPGTGEETQYF; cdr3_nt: TGTGCCAGCAGCCCCAGGCCCGGGACAGGGGAAGAGACCCAGTACTTC
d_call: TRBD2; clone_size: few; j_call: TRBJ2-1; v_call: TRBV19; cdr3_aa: CASSLLPGGSNEQFF; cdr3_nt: TGTGCCAGTAGCCTCCTCCCGGGGGGAAGCAATGAGCAGTTCTTC
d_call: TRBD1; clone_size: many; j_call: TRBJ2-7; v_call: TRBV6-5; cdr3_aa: CASSFGTGKLHEQYF; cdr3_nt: TGTGCCAGCAGTTTCGGGACAGGGAAATTGCACGAGCAGTACTTC
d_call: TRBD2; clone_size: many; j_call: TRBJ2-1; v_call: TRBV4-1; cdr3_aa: CASSQVAPFAGGYNEQFF; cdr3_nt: TGCGCCAGCAGCCAAGTGGCCCCCTTCGCGGGGGGGTACAATGAGCAGTTCTTC
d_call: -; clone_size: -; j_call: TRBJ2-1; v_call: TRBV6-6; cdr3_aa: CASSWAEPSTYEQFF; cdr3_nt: TGTGCCAGCAGTTGGGCGGAACCCTCAACATATGAGCAGTTCTTC
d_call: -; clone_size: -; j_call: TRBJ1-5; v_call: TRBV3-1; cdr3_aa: CASSQDLATEPQHF; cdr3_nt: TGTGCCAGCAGCCAAGATCTAGCGACGGAGCCCCAGCATTTT
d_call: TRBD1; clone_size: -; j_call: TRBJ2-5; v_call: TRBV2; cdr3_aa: CASGEDRPHYSQETQYF; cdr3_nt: TGTGCCAGTGGAGAGGACAGGCCGCATTACTCCCAAGAGACCCAGTACTTC
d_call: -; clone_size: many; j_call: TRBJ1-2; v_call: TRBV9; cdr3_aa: CASSVDRDYGYTF; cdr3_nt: TGTGCCAGCAGCGTAGATCGGGACTATGGCTACACCTTC
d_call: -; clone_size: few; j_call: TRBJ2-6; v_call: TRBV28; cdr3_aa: CASSSPGSSGANVLTF; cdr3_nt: TGTGCCAGCAGCTCCCCTGGGAGCTCTGGGGCCAACGTCCTGACTTTC
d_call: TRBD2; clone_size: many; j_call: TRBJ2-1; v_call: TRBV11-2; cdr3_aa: CASSQQRGGFNEQFF; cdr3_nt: TGTGCCAGCAGCCAACAGCGGGGGGGCTTCAATGAGCAGTTCTTC
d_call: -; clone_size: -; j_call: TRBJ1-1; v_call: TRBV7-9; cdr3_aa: CASSSPILKTDMEAFF; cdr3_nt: TGTGCCAGCAGCTCGCCGATACTCAAGACAGATATGGAAGCTTTCTTT
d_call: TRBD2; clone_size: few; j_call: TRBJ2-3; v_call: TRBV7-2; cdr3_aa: CASSLVGGSIGDTQYF; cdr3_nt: TGTGCCAGCAGCTTAGTGGGGGGGTCGATAGGAGATACGCAGTATTTT
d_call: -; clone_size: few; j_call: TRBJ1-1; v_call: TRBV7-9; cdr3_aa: CASRAPFGRGEAFF; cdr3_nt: TGTGCCAGCAGGGCCCCCTTTGGCCGGGGAGAAGCTTTCTTT
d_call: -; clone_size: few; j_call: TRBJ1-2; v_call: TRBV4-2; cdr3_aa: CASSQGIPFYGYTF; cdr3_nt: TGTGCCAGCAGCCAAGGGATTCCCTTTTATGGCTACACCTTC
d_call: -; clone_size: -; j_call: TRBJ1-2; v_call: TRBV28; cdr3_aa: CASSLLLPVSIMNYGYTF; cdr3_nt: TGTGCCAGCAGTTTATTGTTACCCGTTTCTATTATGAACTATGGCTACACCTTC
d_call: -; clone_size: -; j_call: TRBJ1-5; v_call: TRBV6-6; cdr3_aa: CVSRIIGGNQPQHF; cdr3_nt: TGTGTCAGTAGGATTATCGGGGGCAATCAGCCCCAGCATTTT
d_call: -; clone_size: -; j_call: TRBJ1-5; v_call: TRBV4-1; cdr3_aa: CASSQDFSLGQPQHF; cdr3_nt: TGCGCCAGCAGCCAAGATTTTAGTTTAGGGCAGCCCCAGCATTTT
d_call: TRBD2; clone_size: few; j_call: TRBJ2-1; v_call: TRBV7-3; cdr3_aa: CASSLVGTSGGAPYNEQFF; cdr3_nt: TGTGCCAGCAGCTTAGTGGGGACTAGCGGGGGGGCCCCCTACAATGAGCAGTTCTTC
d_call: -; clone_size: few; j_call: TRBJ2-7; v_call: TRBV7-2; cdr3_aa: CASSLRGPDLGYEQYF; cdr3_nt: TGTGCCAGCAGCTTAAGAGGCCCCGATTTGGGCTACGAGCAGTACTTC
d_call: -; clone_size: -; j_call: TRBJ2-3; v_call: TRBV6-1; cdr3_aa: CAADTQYF; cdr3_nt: TGTGCCGCAGATACGCAGTATTTT
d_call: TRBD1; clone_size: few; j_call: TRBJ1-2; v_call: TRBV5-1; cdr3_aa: CASAPGTGGYGYTF; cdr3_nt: TGCGCCAGCGCGCCCGGGACAGGGGGCTATGGCTACACCTTC
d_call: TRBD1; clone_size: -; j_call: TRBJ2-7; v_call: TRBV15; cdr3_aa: CATSRSGTGIYEQYF; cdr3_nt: TGTGCCACCAGCAGGTCCGGGACAGGGATCTACGAGCAGTACTTC
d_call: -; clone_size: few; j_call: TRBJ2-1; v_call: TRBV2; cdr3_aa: CASIYLTNYNEQFF; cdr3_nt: TGTGCCAGCATTTACTTAACTAACTACAATGAGCAGTTCTTC
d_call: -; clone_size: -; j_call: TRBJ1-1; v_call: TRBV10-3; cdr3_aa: CAISEMLGSNTEAFF; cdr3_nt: TGTGCCATCAGTGAGATGCTGGGATCGAACACTGAAGCTTTCTTT
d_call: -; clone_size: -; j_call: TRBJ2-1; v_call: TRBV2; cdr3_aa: CASSSPISYNEQFF; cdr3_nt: TGTGCCAGCAGTTCTCCTATCTCCTACAATGAGCAGTTCTTC
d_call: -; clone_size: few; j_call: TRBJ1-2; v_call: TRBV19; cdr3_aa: CASSIRQGGPNYGYTF; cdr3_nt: TGTGCCAGTAGTATACGGCAGGGAGGGCCTAACTATGGCTACACCTTC
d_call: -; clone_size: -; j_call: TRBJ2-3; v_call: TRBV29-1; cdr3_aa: CSVRLGGATDTQYF; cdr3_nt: TGCAGCGTTAGGTTGGGGGGCGCGACAGATACGCAGTATTTT
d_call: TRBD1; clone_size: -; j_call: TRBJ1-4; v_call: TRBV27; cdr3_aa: CASRLGTGPEKLFF; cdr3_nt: TGTGCCAGCAGGCTCGGGACAGGGCCTGAAAAACTGTTTTTT
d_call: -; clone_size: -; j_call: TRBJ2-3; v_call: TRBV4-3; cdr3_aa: CASSQGPLADTQYF; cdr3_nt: TGCGCCAGCAGCCAAGGGCCCCTCGCAGATACGCAGTATTTT
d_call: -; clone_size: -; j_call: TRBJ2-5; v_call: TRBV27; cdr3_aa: CASSRFGTQYF; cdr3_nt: TGTGCCAGCAGTCGTTTCGGGACCCAGTACTTC
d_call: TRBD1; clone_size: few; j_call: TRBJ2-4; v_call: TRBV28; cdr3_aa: CASSLQTGASNIQYF; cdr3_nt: TGTGCCAGCAGTTTGCAAACAGGGGCCTCAAACATTCAGTACTTC
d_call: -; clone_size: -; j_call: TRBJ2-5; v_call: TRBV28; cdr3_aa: CASWDPDTQETQYF; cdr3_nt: TGTGCCAGCTGGGACCCGGACACTCAAGAGACCCAGTACTTC
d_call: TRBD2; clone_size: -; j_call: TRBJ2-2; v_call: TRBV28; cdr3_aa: CASSSGGGYTGELFF; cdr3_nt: TGTGCCAGCAGTAGCGGGGGGGGCTACACCGGGGAGCTGTTTTTT
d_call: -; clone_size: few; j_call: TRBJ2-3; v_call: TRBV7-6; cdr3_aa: CASGNGQAQYF; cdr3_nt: TGTGCCAGCGGCAACGGGCAGGCGCAGTATTTT
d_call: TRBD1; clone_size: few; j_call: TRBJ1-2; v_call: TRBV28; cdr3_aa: CASSPGGYRGGYTF; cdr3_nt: TGTGCCAGCAGTCCTGGGGGGTACAGGGGTGGCTACACCTTC
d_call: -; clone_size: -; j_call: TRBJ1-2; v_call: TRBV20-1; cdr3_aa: CSGQAAPLYGYTF; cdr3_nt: TGCAGTGGCCAGGCAGCACCTCTCTATGGCTACACCTTC
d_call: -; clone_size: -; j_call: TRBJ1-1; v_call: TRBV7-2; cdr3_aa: CTSSPRTHSTEAFF; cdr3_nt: TGTACCAGCAGCCCGCGGACCCACAGCACTGAAGCTTTCTTT
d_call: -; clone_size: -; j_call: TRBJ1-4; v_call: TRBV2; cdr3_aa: CASSLDREKRFF; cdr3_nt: TGTGCCAGCAGCCTCGACAGAGAAAAACGGTTTTTT
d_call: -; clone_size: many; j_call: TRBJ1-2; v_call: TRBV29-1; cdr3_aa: CSVRTEGSYGYTF; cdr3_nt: TGCAGCGTTAGAACAGAGGGGTCCTATGGCTACACCTTC
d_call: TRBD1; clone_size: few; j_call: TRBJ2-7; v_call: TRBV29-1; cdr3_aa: CSVIGQGVYEQYF; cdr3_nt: TGCAGCGTAATCGGACAGGGAGTCTACGAGCAGTACTTC
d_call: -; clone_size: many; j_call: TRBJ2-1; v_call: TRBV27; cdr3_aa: CASSYGGQANEQFF; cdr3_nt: TGTGCCAGCAGTTACGGGGGGCAGGCCAATGAGCAGTTCTTC
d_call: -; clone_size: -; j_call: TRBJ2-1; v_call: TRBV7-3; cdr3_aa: CASSTGYYNEQFF; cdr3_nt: TGTGCCAGCAGCACCGGGTACTACAATGAGCAGTTCTTC